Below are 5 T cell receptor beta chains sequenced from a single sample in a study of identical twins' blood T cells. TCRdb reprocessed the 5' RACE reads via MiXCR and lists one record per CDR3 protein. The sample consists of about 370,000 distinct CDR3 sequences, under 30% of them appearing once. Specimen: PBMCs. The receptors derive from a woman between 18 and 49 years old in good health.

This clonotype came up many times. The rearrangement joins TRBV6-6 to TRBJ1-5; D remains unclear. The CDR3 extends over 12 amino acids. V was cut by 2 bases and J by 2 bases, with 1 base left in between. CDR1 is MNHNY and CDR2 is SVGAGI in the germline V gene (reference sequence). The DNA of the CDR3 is TGTGCCAGCAGTTACGGCAATCAGCCCCAGCATTTT. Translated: CASSYGNQPQHF.

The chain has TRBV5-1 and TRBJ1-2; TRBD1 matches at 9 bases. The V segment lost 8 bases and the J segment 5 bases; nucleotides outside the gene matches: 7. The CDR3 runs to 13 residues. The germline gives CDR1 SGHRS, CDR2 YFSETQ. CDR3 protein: CASDTGGGYGYTF. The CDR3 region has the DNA TGCGCCAGTGACACAGGGGGCGGTTATGGCTACACCTTC.

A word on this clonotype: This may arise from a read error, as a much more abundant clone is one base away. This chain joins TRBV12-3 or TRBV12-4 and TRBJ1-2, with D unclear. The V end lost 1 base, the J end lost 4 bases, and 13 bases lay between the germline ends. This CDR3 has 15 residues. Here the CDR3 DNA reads TGTGCCAGCAGTTTAGTCCAACGGCTTTTCTATGGCTACACCTTC. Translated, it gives CASSLVQRLFYGYTF.

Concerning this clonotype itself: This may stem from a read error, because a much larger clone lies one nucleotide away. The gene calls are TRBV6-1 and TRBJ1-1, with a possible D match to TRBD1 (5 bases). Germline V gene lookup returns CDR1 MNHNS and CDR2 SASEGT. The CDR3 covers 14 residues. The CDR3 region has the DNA TGTGCCTGCAGTGTGTGGGGGGAAAAAACTGAAGCTTTCTTT. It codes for CACSVWGEKTEAFF.

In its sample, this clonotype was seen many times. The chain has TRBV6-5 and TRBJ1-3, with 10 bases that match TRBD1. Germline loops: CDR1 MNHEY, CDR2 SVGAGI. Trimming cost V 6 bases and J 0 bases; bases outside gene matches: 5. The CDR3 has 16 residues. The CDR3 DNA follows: TGTGCCAGCAGATCCCGGACAGGGGGCTCTGGAAACACCATATATTTT. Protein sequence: CASRSRTGGSGNTIYF.